This TCR beta chain is drawn from a study of response to subunit inactivated influenza vaccine. TCRdb called the RT-PCR reads again in MiXCR, with one record for every CDR3 protein. Of about 540,000 distinct CDR3 sequences listed, 20% to 25% are singletons. V shed 5 bases and J shed 4 bases, with 14 bases lying between them. The CDR3 totals 15 residues. The data also belong to a second study, concerning T cells expressing NK-cell markers. That paper states: UMIs were included in TCR beta cDNA generated by 5'RACE template switching. Among the eight sequenced donors, seven tested HCMV-seropositive and one tested seronegative. Restriction of the sorted population to alpha-beta TCR T cells was achieved in several experiments with an anti-gamma-delta TCR antibody. 1.0-7.0% of CD8+ T cells in more than 5 donors belonged to dominant NKG2C+ clonotypes. Several donors showed these clonotypes also leading the CD3+CD56-NKG2C+ fraction.

The clonotype comes from a man aged 45-60 years who received an inactivated influenza vaccine. The rearrangement uses TRBV12-3 or TRBV12-4 and TRBJ1-4; TRBD1 might be the D (5 bases). The sample was CD4+ T cells sorted from PBMCs, taken less than 13 days after vaccination. The CDR3 region has the DNA TGTGCCAGCAGTCCCACGGGGGGAAATAATGAAAAACTGTTTTTT. This gives the protein CASSPTGGNNEKLFF.